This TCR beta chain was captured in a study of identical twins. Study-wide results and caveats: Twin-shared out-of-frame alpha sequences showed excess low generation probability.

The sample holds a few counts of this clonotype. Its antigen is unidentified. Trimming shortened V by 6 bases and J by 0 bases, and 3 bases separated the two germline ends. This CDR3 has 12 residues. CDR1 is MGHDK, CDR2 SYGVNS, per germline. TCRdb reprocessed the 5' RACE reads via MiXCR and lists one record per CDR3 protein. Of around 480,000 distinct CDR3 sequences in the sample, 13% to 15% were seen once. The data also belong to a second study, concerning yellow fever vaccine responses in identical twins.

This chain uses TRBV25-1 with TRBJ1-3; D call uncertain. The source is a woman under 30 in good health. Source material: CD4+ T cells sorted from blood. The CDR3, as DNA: TGTGCCAGCAGAACCTCTGGAAACACCATATATTTT. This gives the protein CASRTSGNTIYF.